This TCR beta chain was captured in a study of blood T cell repertoires in COVID-19. Germline V gene sequence: CDR1 LGHNA, CDR2 YNFKEQ. This CDR3 is built from 14 residues. Trimming cost V 3 bases and J 4 bases, with 12 bases left between them. Sequenced by immunoSEQ multiplex PCR; TCRdb stores in-frame clones only, minus some. The sample contains roughly 45,000 clones, about 82% of which appear only once. This TCR derives from a man aged 45-65 years with active COVID-19. The specimen was peripheral blood. V usage is TRBV4-2 and J usage is TRBJ1-2, with D maybe TRBD1 (6 bases). CDR3 nucleotides: TGTGCCAGCAGCCATTTCCCGGACAGCTATGGCTACACCTTC. It encodes CASSHFPDSYGYTF.